The source of this TCR beta chain is a study of shared clonotypes between healthy human individuals. Study-level results: A handful of donors had around 5% of their naive CD4 clonotypes in common.

Comments on this clone: Its target is not known.

Assay: immunoSEQ multiplex PCR; the TCRdb copy retains only in-frame clones and omits some. The sample carries millions of clones, around nine tenths recorded once. The receptor was isolated from a man aged 18 to 29 in good health. Source material: naive CD4+ T cells sorted from blood. The sample's subset: CD45RA+ positively selected.

The CDR3 is CAWSAWDRRSYEQYF. The CDR3 nucleotides read TGTGCCTGGAGCGCCTGGGACCGGCGCTCCTACGAGCAGTACTTC. V is TRBV30 and J is TRBJ2-5; D is perhaps TRBD1 or TRBD2 (5 bases each). Judging by the DNA end, TRBJ2-7 fits better; the J call may be wrong. Germline values: CDR1 GTSNPN, CDR2 SVGIG (reference sequence). This CDR3 has 15 residues.